The T cell receptor beta chain under discussion was sequenced for a study of cytomegalovirus exposure and HLA in healthy donors. Background on the study: Genotyping showed 81% of fewer than 500 donors falling in the Caucasian-associated ancestry cluster.

Comment on this clone: Its antigen is still unknown.

Donors were ostensibly healthy at sampling, although undocumented immune exposures were probable. The CDR3 loop spans 15 amino acids. V lost 6 bases, J lost 10 bases, and 13 bases stayed unmatched. The germline V gene encodes CDR1 SGHAT and CDR2 FQNNGV. General observations from the study: In a later analysis, V- and J-gene trimming of beta chains associated with a DCLRE1C missense variant, replicated independently.

In the PCR, 60 Vbeta and 13 Jbeta primers were used. Libraries were prepared by immunoSEQ multiplex PCR; TCRdb keeps only in-frame clonotypes and omits some of them. The profile shows about 160,000 clones, roughly 80% of them singletons. The sequencing input was PBMCs. This rearrangement joins TRBV11-2 to TRBJ2-1; TRBD2 matches 9 bases. This clonotype originated in a male donor in good health and CMV-seropositive. CDR3 bases: TGTGCCAGCAGGTTGGGAGTAGCGGGAGCTCGGGAGCAGTTCTTC. Its protein is CASRLGVAGAREQFF. The variable domain in full, completed from reference TRBV11-2 and TRBJ2-1, reads EAGVAQSPRYKIIEKRQSVAFWCNPISGHATLYWYQQILGQGPKLLIQFQNNGVVDDSQLPKDRFSAERLKGVDSTLKIQPAKLEDSAVYLCASRLGVAGAREQFFGPGTRLTVL.